The 32 T cell receptor beta chains given below trace back to one sample, sequenced in a study of blood T cell repertoires in COVID-19. The protocol was immunoSEQ multiplex PCR, while the TCRdb copy is restricted to in-frame clones and leaves out a portion. In the table there are 250,000 to 300,000 clones, about 76% of which are singletons. The sequenced sample was peripheral blood. The receptors derive from a woman in her sixties or seventies with active or convalescent COVID-19.

This clone was found once. The chain employs TRBV4-2 and TRBJ2-7; weak D call: TRBD2 (6 bases). The V end was cut by 0 bases, the J end by 0 bases, with 12 bases between. The CDR3 loop spans 16 amino acids. Per the germline V gene, CDR1 is LGHNA and CDR2 is YNFKEQ. The CDR3 is CASSQDERASSYEQYF. The CDR3 region has the DNA TGTGCCAGCAGCCAAGATGAGCGGGCCAGCTCCTACGAGCAGTACTTC.

This clone was recorded once. The V call is TRBV13, the J call TRBJ2-3; 12 bases align to TRBD2. With V trimmed by 1 base and J by 6 bases, 2 bases remained unmatched. CDR1 is PRHDT and CDR2 is FYEKMQ in the germline V gene (reference sequence). The CDR3 sequence is 15 residues long. The CDR3 spells CASSLETSGGDTQYF. The CDR3 DNA reads TGTGCCAGCAGCTTAGAGACTAGCGGGGGTGATACGCAGTATTTT.

V gene TRBV18 combines with J gene TRBJ2-1, with 11 bases aligning to TRBD2. Germline V gene lookup returns CDR1 KGHSH and CDR2 LQKENI. The CDR3 covers 16 residues. The J segment lost 7 bases and the V segment lost 3 bases, leaving 8 bases of the junction unmatched. Here the CDR3 reads CASSPPSGGPMNEQFF. The CDR3 bases are TGTGCCAGCTCACCGCCTAGCGGGGGGCCTATGAATGAGCAGTTCTTC.

J is TRBJ1-6 and V is TRBV19, with TRBD1 matching over 7 bases. CDR1 is LNHDA, CDR2 SQIVND, per germline (reference sequence). V gave up 6 bases and J gave up 6 bases; unmatched junction bases: 5. There are 14 residues in the CDR3. The CDR3 region has the DNA TGTGCCAGTAGGACCGGGACAGCTAATTCACCCCTCCACTTT. Amino acids: CASRTGTANSPLHF. The entire variable domain, with the rest obtained from reference TRBV19 and TRBJ1-6, is as follows: DGGITQSPKYLFRKEGQNVTLSCEQNLNHDAMYWYRQDPGQGLRLIYYSQIVNDFQKGDIAEGYSVSREKKESFPLTVTSAQKNPTAFYLCASRTGTANSPLHFGNGTRLTVT.

The CDR3 nucleotides are TGTGCCAGCATGGCGGGGAGGCAGATCTACAATGAGCAGTTCTTC. It encodes CASMAGRQIYNEQFF. V and J are TRBV27 and TRBJ2-1; perhaps TRBD2 as D (6 bases). Germline V CDR1 and CDR2: MNHEY, SMNVEV (reference sequence). The CDR3 covers 15 residues. Between the trimmed V and J ends, which lost 7 bases and 3 bases, there was a span of 16 bases.

The chain is built from TRBV6-5 and TRBJ2-2, with D possibly TRBD1 on 6 matching bases. The CDR3 runs 13 residues. The germline V and J ends were trimmed by 6 bases and 3 bases, with 8 bases remaining between them. Germline V gene data show CDR1 as MNHEY and CDR2 as SVGAGI. The CDR3 DNA reads TGTGCCAGCAGGTCAGGGGACACCGGGGAGCTGTTTTTT. Translating it yields CASRSGDTGELFF.

J is TRBJ2-3 and V is TRBV6-2 or TRBV6-3, with TRBD2 matching over 8 bases. The V and J ends lost 4 bases and 0 bases, in that order; junction bases with no gene match: 0. CDR3 length: 14 residues. CDR1 and CDR2 (germline): MNHEY, SVGEGT. DNA of the CDR3: TGTGCCAGCAGTTCGGGGGGGAGCACAGATACGCAGTATTTT. This gives the protein CASSSGGSTDTQYF.

This clone was found once. The chain is built from TRBV10-3 and TRBJ1-1; D is undetermined. This CDR3 region has 13 residues. Per the germline V gene, CDR1 is ENHRY and CDR2 is SYGVKD. V was clipped by 7 bases and J by 1 base, with 10 bases between them. The CDR3 nucleotides are TGTGCCATCAACCAAGGGAGGAACACTGAAGCTTTCTTT. It is translated as CAINQGRNTEAFF.

In its sample, this clone was seen many times. This rearrangement joins TRBV5-4 to TRBJ2-1, with 7 bases aligning to TRBD2. The CDR3 has 13 amino acids. V dropped 3 bases and J dropped 6; count of bases not matched to a gene: 3. CDR1 and CDR2 from the germline V gene are SGHNT and YYREEE (reference sequence). The CDR3 here is CASSSRTSNEQFF. The CDR3 coding sequence is TGTGCCAGCAGCTCCCGGACTAGCAATGAGCAGTTCTTC.

The chain recombines TRBV6-2 or TRBV6-3 with TRBJ1-1; 7 nucleotides match TRBD1. J lost 1 base, V lost 6 bases, and 5 bases had no gene match. This CDR3 is built from 14 residues. From germline, CDR1 is MNHEY and CDR2 SVGEGT. CDR3 DNA: TGTGCCAGCAGCCGGACAGGACCGAACACTGAAGCTTTCTTT. Protein sequence: CASSRTGPNTEAFF.

This clone occurred a few times. J is TRBJ2-7 and V is TRBV19; 7 bases fit TRBD1. Looked up from germline, CDR1 is LNHDA and CDR2 is SQIVND (reference sequence). Trimming removed 5 bases from V and 5 bases from J; junction bases left unmatched: 12. The CDR3 has 15 amino acids. This CDR3 reads CASSQRRTGWNEQYF. The CDR3, as DNA: TGTGCCAGTAGTCAACGACGGACAGGTTGGAACGAGCAGTACTTC.

This CDR3 is CASSPLPGHIYGYTF. CDR3 sequence (DNA): TGCGCCAGCAGCCCTCTTCCGGGACACATCTATGGCTACACCTTC. This rearrangement joins TRBV4-1 to TRBJ1-2; D might be TRBD1 (6 bases). Trimming shortened V by 4 bases and J by 4 bases, and 16 bases separated the two germline ends. The germline CDR1 and CDR2 sequences are MGHRA and YSYEKL. This CDR3 has 15 residues.

This chain joins TRBV5-1 and TRBJ1-2; D unresolved. This CDR3 is built from 13 residues. Trimming took 7 bases from V and 4 from J, leaving 14 bases between them. CDR1 is SGHRS and CDR2 is YFSETQ in the germline V gene. CDR3 in amino acids: CASEPDTGYGYTF. The DNA of the CDR3 is TGCGCCAGCGAGCCAGACACCGGCTATGGCTACACCTTC.

V and J are TRBV3-1 (or the pseudogene TRBV3-2) and TRBJ2-7; 8 nucleotides line up with TRBD1. Germline CDR1 and CDR2: LGHDT and YNNKEL (reference sequence). V was pared by 0 bases and J by 0 bases, with 7 bases of the junction left unmatched. The CDR3 is 17 amino acids. The CDR3 spells CASSQDIGRGLSYEQYF. CDR3 DNA: TGTGCCAGCAGCCAAGATATTGGCAGGGGGCTCTCCTACGAGCAGTACTTC.

The chain couples TRBV4-3 to TRBJ1-2; D is ambiguous. There are 15 residues in the CDR3. V gave up 0 bases and J gave up 0 bases, with 8 bases separating them. Per germline, CDR1 LGHNA and CDR2 YSLEER. CDR3 protein: CASSQDGIANYGYTF. DNA of the CDR3: TGCGCCAGCAGCCAAGATGGTATAGCTAACTATGGCTACACCTTC.

The chain recombines TRBV3-1 (or the pseudogene TRBV3-2) with TRBJ2-4; D remains ambiguous. Germline V gene sequence: CDR1 LGHDT, CDR2 YNNKEL (reference sequence). V shed 2 bases and J shed 9 bases, with 8 bases lying between them. CDR3 length equals 12 residues. CDR3 DNA: TGTGCCAGCAGCCAATACCGGAGCATTCAGTACTTC. Translating gives CASSQYRSIQYF.

This clone showed up many times. The chain recombines TRBV6-5 with TRBJ2-1, with TRBD1 matching over 9 bases. The J segment lost 6 bases and the V segment lost 4 bases, leaving 7 bases of the junction unmatched. The CDR3 is made up of 15 amino acids. Germline loops: CDR1 MNHEY, CDR2 SVGAGI. For the CDR3, the DNA is TGTGCCAGCAGTTCACGACAGGGGGGAGGCAATGAGCAGTTCTTC. Its protein is CASSSRQGGGNEQFF.

This chain uses TRBV6-1 with TRBJ1-3; the D is unclear. CDR1 is MNHNS, CDR2 SASEGT, per germline. The V gene lost 3 bases and the J gene lost 0 bases, with 9 bases spanning the gap. The CDR3 is made up of 15 amino acids. CDR3 coding DNA: TGTGCCAGCAGTGAGGGCTGGATCTCTGGAAACACCATATATTTT. It yields the protein CASSEGWISGNTIYF.

The J gene is TRBJ1-5, the V gene TRBV30; D might be TRBD1 (5 bases). Per germline, CDR1 GTSNPN and CDR2 SVGIG (reference sequence). The CDR3 spans 14 residues. V lost 2 bases and J 0 bases, leaving 8 bases between the germline ends. The CDR3 nucleotides read TGTGCCTGGAGTCAAGACAGTAGCAATCAGCCCCAGCATTTT. Translation: CAWSQDSSNQPQHF.

The chain joins TRBV7-9 to TRBJ1-5; D is perhaps TRBD1 (5 bases). This CDR3 is built from 13 residues. The V gene's germline CDR1 is SEHNR and CDR2 FQNEAQ (reference sequence). V dropped 0 bases and J dropped 6 bases, with 6 bases sitting between them. The CDR3 DNA reads as TGTGCCAGCAGCTTAGCCCAGGGTCAGCCCCAGCATTTT. It specifies CASSLAQGQPQHF.

This chain connects TRBV27 to TRBJ2-7; tentative D call: TRBD1 (5 bases). V was clipped by 7 bases and J by 4 bases, with 20 bases between them. Germline V lookup: CDR1 MNHEY, CDR2 SMNVEV (reference sequence). The CDR3 covers 15 residues. The CDR3 nucleotides read TGTGCCAGCATCCCCTCTTCTGGGGCGAGGTACGAGCAGTACTTC. Translation: CASIPSSGARYEQYF.

The V and J genes are TRBV7-2 and TRBJ2-7; 8 bases map to TRBD2. CDR1 and CDR2 (germline): SGHTA, FQGNSA. The CDR3 covers 15 residues. Losses at the gene ends were 1 base for V and 0 bases for J; bases not matched to a gene: 2. For the CDR3, the DNA is TGTGCCAGCAGCTTAGGTGGACTAGCCTCCTACGAGCAGTACTTC. This encodes CASSLGGLASYEQYF.

The rearrangement uses TRBV4-3 and TRBJ1-1, with D perhaps TRBD1 (5 bases). The germline V gene has CDR1 LGHNA and CDR2 YSLEER. V shed 0 bases and J shed 5 bases, with 13 bases lying between them. This CDR3 is built from 15 residues. CDR3 bases: TGCGCCAGCAGCCAAGAAGGGGAGGGGTGGACTGAAGCTTTCTTT. It translates to CASSQEGEGWTEAFF.

The V gene is TRBV10-1, the J gene TRBJ1-1; D is ambiguous. This CDR3 is built from 15 residues. CDR1 and CDR2 (germline): WNHNN, SYGVQD (reference sequence). Trimming took off 3 bases at V and 3 bases at J, with 14 bases between the two ends. CDR3 loop: CASSEEGSWDTEAFF. DNA for the CDR3: TGCGCCAGCAGTGAAGAGGGAAGCTGGGACACTGAAGCTTTCTTT.

The CDR3 nucleotides are TGTGCCAGCAGACCCAGACAGGGGGGGGCCTACGAGCAGTACTTC. This sequence encodes CASRPRQGGAYEQYF. The gene calls are TRBV21-1 and TRBJ2-7; the DNA was not used to check the table's D call, TRBD1. TRBV21-1 is noted as a pseudogene. The CDR3 is made up of 15 amino acids.

The CDR3 is CASRPGWGTEAFF. The CDR3 DNA reads TGTGCCAGCAGACCGGGATGGGGCACTGAAGCTTTCTTT. The chain combines TRBV2 with TRBJ1-1; D remains ambiguous. The germline V gene has CDR1 SNHLY and CDR2 FYNNEI. This CDR3 is built from 13 residues. V dropped 6 bases and J dropped 4 bases, with 12 bases sitting between them. The full variable domain, its missing parts supplied by reference TRBV2 and TRBJ1-1, is EPEVTQTPSHQVTQMGQEVILRCVPISNHLYFYWYRQILGQKVEFLVSFYNNEISEKSEIFDDQFSVERPDGSNFTLKIRSTKLEDSAMYFCASRPGWGTEAFFGQGTRLTVV.

The chain employs TRBV2 and TRBJ1-2; a possible D gene is TRBD1 (5 bases). CDR3 size: 13 residues. With 7 bases removed from V and 2 bases from J, the gap between germline ends came to 11 bases. From germline, CDR1 is SNHLY and CDR2 FYNNEI. CDR3 sequence reads: CASTAGQNYGYTF. In DNA, the CDR3 is TGTGCCAGCACTGCGGGGCAAAACTATGGCTACACCTTC.

The chain employs TRBV5-6 and TRBJ2-3; 15 bases align to TRBD2. The CDR3 totals 16 residues. Germline values: CDR1 SGHDT, CDR2 YYEEEE. The V segment lost 4 bases and the J segment 4 bases; nucleotides outside the gene matches: 4. The CDR3 coding sequence is TGTGCCAGCAGCCTGAGGACTAGCGGGGGGGCAGATACGCAGTATTTT. Translation: CASSLRTSGGADTQYF.

The rearrangement joins TRBV27 to TRBJ1-3; D gene unclear. Germline V gene data show CDR1 as MNHEY and CDR2 as SMNVEV (reference sequence). The CDR3 is 14 amino acids. V gave up 0 bases and J gave up 5 bases, with 8 bases separating them. The CDR3 bases are TGTGCCAGCAGTTTATCGGCATCTCGAAACACCATATATTTT. This codes for CASSLSASRNTIYF.

This clone was counted once. J is TRBJ1-1 and V is TRBV5-8; 7 nucleotides match TRBD1. Germline CDR1 and CDR2: SGHTS and YDEGEE. The CDR3 runs 17 residues. Germline trimming cut 2 bases from V and 4 bases from J; bases unmatched to any gene: 14. In DNA form, the CDR3 reads TGTGCCAGCAGCTTTGTAAACCGGGGACAGCGAGGCACTGAAGCTTTCTTT. As protein: CASSFVNRGQRGTEAFF.

This clone appeared once. The J gene is TRBJ1-2, the V gene TRBV15; D unresolved. This CDR3 has 15 residues. V dropped 0 bases and J dropped 4 bases, with 12 bases sitting between them. Germline CDR1 reads LNHNV; CDR2 reads YYDKDF (reference sequence). Written as DNA, the CDR3 is TGTGCCACCAGCAGAGATACGAGACTAGGCTATGGCTACACCTTC. This gives the protein CATSRDTRLGYGYTF.

At least ten counts were recorded for this clone. The chain carries TRBV7-7 and TRBJ2-2, with 7 nucleotides matching TRBD2. CDR1 SSHAT and CDR2 FNYEAQ come from the germline V gene (reference sequence). The V segment lost 8 bases and the J segment 3 bases; nucleotides outside the gene matches: 15. This CDR3 contains 17 residues. The CDR3 nucleotides read TGTGCCAGCTCAACCGCCGGAGATCTAGCGGACACCGGGGAGCTGTTTTTT. It is translated as CASSTAGDLADTGELFF.